The T cell receptor (beta chain) described here comes from a study of T cell responses to AZD1222 COVID-19 vaccine. Findings and caveats of the study: Receipt of two AZD1222 doses was followed by a rise in Spike-specific TCR breadth and depth. Among AZD1222 vaccinees, only 5 to 7 were seropositive at baseline. Among the donors, most were white British and more were female, and clonal diversity was possibly underestimated. Repertoire collection took place solely once the T cell response had peaked.

This CDR3 has 15 residues. Per germline, CDR1 MNHEY and CDR2 SMNVEV (reference sequence). V was pared by 6 bases and J by 0 bases, with 7 bases of the junction left unmatched. Profiling relied on immunoSEQ multiplex PCR, and the TCRdb table lists in-frame clones only, not all of them. The sample lists about 45,000 clones, just under 80% occurring once. About this clone itself: Its specificity is unknown.

The chain links TRBV27 to TRBJ1-1; 7 bases fit TRBD1. This material consisted of peripheral blood, taken 28 days after the second dose of the MenACWY control vaccine. The source of this sequence is an adult who received the MenACWY meningococcal vaccine as a control. The CDR3, as DNA: TGTGCCAGCAGCCGGTGGACAGGAATGAACACTGAAGCTTTCTTT. Protein: CASSRWTGMNTEAFF.